The clone carrying this T cell receptor (beta chain) was observed many times. No antigen is known for it. In the source study's methods: For papillary thyroid cancer, a distant-metastasis classifier was constructed from CDR3 differences observed across clinicopathological groups. TCRdb called clones again from the PCR reads with MiXCR. The V and J calls follow TCRdb's processing rather than the paper's. The repertoire holds tens of thousands of clones, with around 25% as singletons. This sample stems from a study of metastatic and nonmetastatic thyroid tumors. Study summary: Across peripheral blood and tumor or nodule tissue samples taken from malignant and benign thyroid patients, the repertoires were compared with one another.

Findings and limits, study-wide: According to reports, the diversity of TCR beta was significantly higher in malignant thyroid tumors than in benign nodules, and this held in both blood and tumor samples.

Thyroid surgery was performed in patients who had received no treatment beforehand. The sequencing sample was made of blood. The receptor's source is a male donor with papillary thyroid cancer or a benign thyroid nodule (not recorded which). Some clones in this sample may be carry-over from other donors' samples.

The CDR3: CASKVSSGTDTQYF. DNA for the CDR3: TGTGCCAGCAAGGTGTCTAGCGGCACAGATACGCAGTATTTT. The gene calls are TRBV27 and TRBJ2-3; TRBD2 might be the D (6 bases). The germline V gene has CDR1 MNHEY and CDR2 SMNVEV (reference sequence). The CDR3 spans 14 residues. The V and J ends lost 7 bases and 1 base respectively, with 12 bases between them.